A selection of T cell receptor beta chains follows, all from one sample in a study of cytomegalovirus exposure and HLA in healthy donors. Only in-frame clones appear in the TCRdb table, and some are missing; sequencing was by immunoSEQ multiplex PCR. In the table there are roughly 120,000 clones, roughly 65% of which are singletons. Sequencing was done on a sample of PBMCs. The receptors were sampled from a man between 40 and 49 years old in good health and CMV-seropositive. CDR3s leave out the opening cysteine and the closing phenylalanine or tryptophan. Fields, in order: D gene, V gene, CDR3 protein. D genes are given only for firm matches.

NA,TRBV2,ASHLSYLSYEQY
NA,TRBV4-3,ASSRDSTINQPQH
TRBD1,TRBV6-5,ASSYSTGVQYEQY
NA,TRBV7-9,ASSLGTHYNEQF
NA,TRBV6-6,ASKDSYGYT
TRBD1,TRBV7-9,ASSSDEEGASTDTQY
NA,TRBV6-1,ASSEGGANYGYT
NA,TRBV28,ASSPGENYGYT
NA,TRBV13,ASSLGWLGEQF
NA,TRBV5-4,ASSLDSYSGANVLT
TRBD2,TRBV7-9,ASSLSLLAGWQETQY
NA,TRBV5-1,ASSWSPSSYNEQF
NA,TRBV28,ASSFTGWGNTEAF
TRBD2,TRBV5-1,ASSLLAGGPNEQY
NA,TRBV4-1,ASSPNTMGASEAF
NA,TRBV27,ASSLEGGYGYT
TRBD1,TRBV5-1,ASSLWTGEETQY
NA,TRBV6-6,ASSYGEGYT
TRBD1,TRBV6-5,ASSSYDRGDYGYT
TRBD1,TRBV7-2,ASKQGWTEAF
TRBD2,TRBV25-1,ASVLAGGYEQY
TRBD2,TRBV4-3,ASSQDLSGRTDTQY
NA,TRBV7-9,ASSFPTSYEQY
NA,TRBV9,ASSVGAGRTDTQY
NA,TRBV7-2,ASSLAQGSETQY
TRBD1,TRBV2,ASSDTGDRTDTQY
TRBD1,TRBV10-2,ASSDRGLDNQPQH
NA,TRBV5-6,ASRPGNYGYT
TRBD2,TRBV27,ASSSRGGTGNEQF
NA,TRBV14,ASSQAGRASSYEQY
NA,TRBV7-2,ASSPGRGTYGYT
TRBD2,TRBV10-3,AISGGVRDTGELF
TRBD1,TRBV27,ASSFKWTGVSRWHQETQY
NA,TRBV7-2,ASSLGGGWFSTDTQY
NA,TRBV11-2,ASSLGLEYEQY
NA,TRBV7-7,ASSSGGEQF
TRBD1,TRBV4-2,ASSQYTIGTGSYEQY
NA,TRBV19,ASRGPGISEAF
TRBD1,TRBV10-1,ASSGTGWTDTQY
TRBD2,TRBV4-1,ASSPGAGAILETQY
NA,TRBV28,ASSLSGRETYEQY
TRBD2,TRBV4-2,ASSQGSASGDYEQY
NA,TRBV7-8,ASSLNRETQY
NA,TRBV9,ASSVGGGAYNEQF